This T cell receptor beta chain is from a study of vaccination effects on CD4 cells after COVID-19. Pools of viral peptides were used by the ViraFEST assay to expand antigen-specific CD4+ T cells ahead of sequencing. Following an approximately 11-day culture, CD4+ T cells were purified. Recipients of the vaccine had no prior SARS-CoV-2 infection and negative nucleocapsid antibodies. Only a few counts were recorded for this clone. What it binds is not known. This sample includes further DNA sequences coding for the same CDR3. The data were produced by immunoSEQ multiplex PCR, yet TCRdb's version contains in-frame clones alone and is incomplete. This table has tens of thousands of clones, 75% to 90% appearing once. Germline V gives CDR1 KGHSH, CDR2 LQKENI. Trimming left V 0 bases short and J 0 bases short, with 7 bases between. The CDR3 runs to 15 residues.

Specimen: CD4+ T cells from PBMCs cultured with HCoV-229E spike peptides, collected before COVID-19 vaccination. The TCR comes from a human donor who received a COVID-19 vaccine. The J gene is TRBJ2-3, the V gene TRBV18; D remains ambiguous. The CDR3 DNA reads TGTGCCAGCTCACCACCGAGCCCTAGCACAGATACGCAGTATTTT. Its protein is CASSPPSPSTDTQYF.